This paragraph covers one T cell receptor beta chain sequence. The CDR3 does not close with the conserved phenylalanine or tryptophan, likely indicating a read error. TCR beta cDNA was prepared out of about 530 ng total RNA by means of a constant-region primer. Slightly modified ARM-PCR, run as three nested multiplex PCR rounds, produced the TCR beta libraries. The opening two PCR rounds, ten to eleven cycles each, paired TRBV1-TRBV30 forward primers with a C-beta reverse primer. TCRdb ran MiXCR on the multiplex PCR reads and lists one entry per CDR3 protein. The data contain under 150,000 distinct CDR3 sequences, under 70% of them singletons. This CDR3 contains 19 residues. V dropped 4 bases and J dropped 0 bases, with 24 bases sitting between them. The germline V gene encodes CDR1 MDHEN and CDR2 SYDVKM. This record comes from a study of tumor-infiltrating lymphocytes in primary liver carcinoma. Background on the study: All lesions had stage T1-T3 N0M0 and about 4 to 10 cm widths.

Co-extraction yielded RNA and DNA from roughly 21-30 mg of unsorted bulk tissue. The V call is TRBV28, the J call TRBJ1-2; perhaps TRBD1 as D (6 bases). The sample was tumor-adjacent normal liver tissue. This clonotype was sampled from a woman aged 60-75 years with primary liver carcinoma and hepatitis B virus infection. CDR3 protein: CASSWGVGQRNPANYGYTI. The CDR3 bases are TGTGCCAGCAGTTGGGGAGTCGGACAGCGGAACCCAGCTAACTATGGCTACACCATC.